This TCR beta chain was found in a study of beta chain features in type 1 diabetes. Expressed TCRB transcripts were sequenced after all isolated RNA was converted to cDNA. Profiled with immunoSEQ multiplex PCR; TCRdb holds only in-frame clones, not every one. The profile shows hundreds of thousands of clones, around 30% of them singletons. The CDR3 loop spans 13 amino acids. CDR1 LGHNA and CDR2 YSLEER come from the germline V gene. The V and J ends lost 3 bases and 2 bases respectively, with 8 bases between them. By way of CD45RO/CCR7/CD25/CD127/CD95/CD27, the CD4+ regulatory, stem cell-like memory, central memory and naive cells were sorted. The study's findings and limits: TCRB CDR3s were moderately but significantly shorter in Type 1 diabetes patients in all four CD4+ subsets.

In regard to this clone: Its antigen is as yet unknown.

The genes are TRBV4-3 and TRBJ2-7; D call uncertain. Source material: naive CD4+ T cells from blood. The clonotype was recovered from a man aged 18 to 29 in good health. The CDR3 spells CASSHRTAYEQYF. CDR3 nucleotides: TGCGCCAGCAGCCATCGGACGGCCTACGAGCAGTACTTC.